Listed here are 25 T cell receptor beta chains from one sample, sequenced in a study of blood T cell repertoires in COVID-19. Only in-frame clones appear in the TCRdb table, and some are missing; sequencing was by immunoSEQ multiplex PCR. The table has a few hundred thousand clones, about 80% seen once. Sequencing input: peripheral blood. These receptor sequences come from a man aged 30 to 45 who had recovered from COVID-19.

This chain joins TRBV6-6 and TRBJ1-1; D unresolved. The V and J ends lost 4 bases and 1 base respectively, with 7 bases between them. Germline V gives CDR1 MNHNY, CDR2 SVGAGI (reference sequence). The CDR3 extends over 13 amino acids. CDR3 region: CASSSPTNTEAFF. As DNA, the CDR3 is TGTGCCAGCAGTTCCCCTACGAACACTGAAGCTTTCTTT.

This clone has just one count. This rearrangement joins TRBV18 to TRBJ1-5, with D possibly TRBD1 on 6 matching bases. The germline V and J ends were trimmed by 3 bases and 0 bases, with 15 bases remaining between them. The CDR3 covers 17 residues. Per the germline V gene, CDR1 is KGHSH and CDR2 is LQKENI. The CDR3 reads CASSPESQGLSNQPQHF. The CDR3 DNA sequence: TGTGCCAGCTCACCCGAATCGCAGGGGCTTAGCAATCAGCCCCAGCATTTT.

This clone has just a few counts. The chain uses TRBV7-9 and TRBJ2-3, with D unclear. This CDR3 contains 15 residues. The germline gives CDR1 SEHNR, CDR2 FQNEAQ (reference sequence). V was trimmed by 5 bases and J by 2 bases, leaving 14 bases between them. In DNA, the CDR3 is TGTGCCAGCAGCCTTACTCCTGCACCCACAGATACGCAGTATTTT. Amino acids: CASSLTPAPTDTQYF.

The gene calls are TRBV3-1 (or the pseudogene TRBV3-2) and TRBJ1-5; D is possibly TRBD1 (5 bases). Germline V lookup: CDR1 LGHDT, CDR2 YNNKEL (reference sequence). The CDR3 contains 14 residues. Trimming stripped 6 bases from V and 4 bases from J, with 13 bases between. This CDR3 is CASSLGAENQPQHF. CDR3 nucleotide sequence: TGTGCCAGCAGTTTAGGGGCGGAGAATCAGCCCCAGCATTTT.

The chain recombines TRBV27 with TRBJ1-5, with 9 bases lining up with TRBD1. Germline V CDR1 and CDR2: MNHEY, SMNVEV (reference sequence). J lost 0 bases, V lost 5 bases, and 5 bases had no gene match. The CDR3 totals 16 residues. The CDR3, as DNA: TGTGCCAGCAGTGCAGGACAGGGGTATAGCAATCAGCCCCAGCATTTT. It is translated as CASSAGQGYSNQPQHF.

This clone was counted ten times or more. V is TRBV7-8 and J is TRBJ2-6, with D perhaps TRBD1 (5 bases). This CDR3 is built from 18 residues. The germline V gene encodes CDR1 SGHVS and CDR2 FQNEAQ. Trimming took 4 bases from V and 0 from J, leaving 16 bases between them. The CDR3 DNA is TGTGCCAGCAGCTCTCAGGGTCTTGACCTCTCTGGGGCCAACGTCCTGACTTTC. Translating it yields CASSSQGLDLSGANVLTF.

This clone was seen only once. V usage is TRBV24-1 and J usage is TRBJ2-1; 11 nucleotides agree with TRBD1. V shed 5 bases and J 1 base; nucleotides not matched to a gene: 3. Germline loops: CDR1 KGHDR, CDR2 SFDVKD. The CDR3 has 16 amino acids. CDR3 protein: CATSGGTGGSYNEQFF. In nucleotides, the CDR3 is TGTGCCACCAGTGGTGGGACAGGGGGTTCCTACAATGAGCAGTTCTTC.

This clone was observed a handful of times. V gene TRBV4-1 combines with J gene TRBJ2-2; D is perhaps TRBD1 (5 bases). The CDR3 has 15 residues. Germline values: CDR1 MGHRA, CDR2 YSYEKL. V was clipped by 1 base and J by 6 bases, with 12 bases between them. CDR3 bases: TGCGCCAGCAGCCAAGTAAACAGGTTTGCCGGGGAGCTGTTTTTT. It encodes CASSQVNRFAGELFF.

The J gene is TRBJ1-2, the V gene TRBV4-1, with D maybe TRBD1 (5 bases). V lost 4 bases to trimming and J lost 3 bases, with 15 bases between them. Germline CDR1 and CDR2: MGHRA and YSYEKL. This CDR3 has 15 residues. The CDR3: CASSPQAGKDYGYTF. CDR3 coding DNA: TGCGCCAGCAGCCCGCAAGCAGGGAAGGACTATGGCTACACCTTC.

The gene calls are TRBV19 and TRBJ1-5; D is possibly TRBD1 (6 bases). The CDR3 contains 14 residues. V lost 7 bases, J lost 1 base, and 11 bases lay in between. The germline gives CDR1 LNHDA, CDR2 SQIVND (reference sequence). CDR3 in DNA: TGTGCCAGTAACAACAGGGAAAGCAATCAGCCCCAGCATTTT. The encoded protein is CASNNRESNQPQHF.

The chain recombines TRBV5-1 with TRBJ1-1; TRBD1 aligns across 11 bases. The junction had 8 bases not matched to a gene; V was cut back by 3 bases and J by 10 bases. Germline assignment: CDR1 SGHRS and CDR2 YFSETQ. The CDR3 covers 14 residues. The CDR3 reads CASSYGQGADIAFF. Here the CDR3 DNA reads TGCGCCAGCAGCTACGGACAGGGGGCCGATATAGCTTTCTTT.

This clone was seen only once. The chain carries TRBV10-3 and TRBJ2-5, with 8 nucleotides matching TRBD2. V lost 0 bases, J lost 2 bases, and 5 bases stayed unmatched. CDR1 and CDR2 from the germline V gene are ENHRY and SYGVKD. There are 16 residues in the CDR3. The CDR3 region has the DNA TGTGCCATCAGTGAGTCGATCGGGGGGGGGCAAGAGACCCAGTACTTC. Translating gives CAISESIGGGQETQYF.

The chain links TRBV7-9 to TRBJ2-7; 10 bases are shared with TRBD1. Looked up from germline, CDR1 is SEHNR and CDR2 is FQNEAQ (reference sequence). Trimming removed 6 bases from V and 6 bases from J; junction bases left unmatched: 11. The CDR3 runs 15 residues. CDR3 DNA sequence: TGTGCCAGCAGTATACCGGGACAGGGGTTTTTCGAGCAGTACTTC. Its translation is CASSIPGQGFFEQYF.

This sequence joins TRBV29-1 and TRBJ2-2; D call uncertain. Germline V lookup: CDR1 SQVTM, CDR2 ANQGSEA. Deletions cut 5 bases from V and 6 bases from J, with 19 bases between. The CDR3 sequence is 15 residues long. CDR3 bases: TGCAGCGTTATTAGTGTGTCTACGGTGGCCGGGGAGCTGTTTTTT. Translating it yields CSVISVSTVAGELFF.

The J gene is TRBJ2-1, the V gene TRBV7-3; no clear D. Germline V lookup: CDR1 SGHTA, CDR2 FQGTGA. The CDR3 length is 15 residues. Trimming stripped 2 bases from V and 7 bases from J, with 15 bases between. The CDR3 here is CASSLEPRNWNEQFF. CDR3 nucleotides: TGTGCCAGCAGCTTAGAACCGAGGAATTGGAATGAGCAGTTCTTC.

This clone was counted a single time. J is TRBJ2-5 and V is TRBV5-6, with D maybe TRBD2 (6 bases). Germline-derived CDR1 and CDR2 are SGHDT and YYEEEE. With 1 base removed from V and 3 bases from J, the gap between germline ends came to 13 bases. The CDR3 contains 15 residues. The CDR3 DNA is TGTGCCAGCAGCTTGATGGTAGCGGCGAAAGAGACCCAGTACTTC. It codes for CASSLMVAAKETQYF.

The chain employs TRBV5-1 and TRBJ1-4; D not certain. The CDR3 runs 15 residues. Trimming removed 1 base from V and 5 bases from J, with 12 bases in between. The germline V gene has CDR1 SGHRS and CDR2 YFSETQ. The CDR3 loop reads CASSLSLSGNEKLFF. The CDR3 DNA reads TGCGCCAGCAGCTTGTCCCTCTCGGGAAATGAAAAACTGTTTTTT.

The rearrangement joins TRBV6-5 to TRBJ1-5, with D tentatively TRBD1 (5 bases). CDR1 is MNHEY and CDR2 is SVGAGI in the germline V gene. CDR3 length: 15 amino acids. V lost 7 bases to trimming and J lost 0 bases, with 13 bases between them. Written as DNA, the CDR3 is TGTGCCAGCACCATTGGGCAGGGTAGCAATCAGCCCCAGCATTTT. Translated: CASTIGQGSNQPQHF.

The chain joins TRBV2 to TRBJ1-2; weak D call: TRBD1 (6 bases). Trimming removed 9 bases from V and 2 bases from J, with 13 bases in between. CDR3 size: 13 residues. Per the germline V gene, CDR1 is SNHLY and CDR2 is FYNNEI. The CDR3: CASHKQGNYGYTF. The DNA of the CDR3 is TGTGCCAGTCACAAACAGGGAAACTATGGCTACACCTTC.

The chain carries TRBV5-1 and TRBJ2-1; D might be TRBD1 (6 bases). Germline-derived CDR1 and CDR2 are SGHRS and YFSETQ. Trimming left V 4 bases short and J 10 bases short, with 15 bases between. CDR3 length: 13 amino acids. This CDR3 is CASSRQQGSEQFF. The CDR3 DNA reads as TGCGCCAGCAGCAGACAACAGGGCTCCGAGCAGTTCTTC.

V and J are TRBV4-1 and TRBJ2-1, with 12 bases fitting TRBD1. Per germline, CDR1 MGHRA and CDR2 YSYEKL. The J segment lost 4 bases and the V segment lost 3 bases, leaving 4 bases of the junction unmatched. The CDR3 covers 16 residues. The CDR3 protein is CASSQGQGAKYNEQFF. In DNA, the CDR3 is TGCGCCAGCAGCCAGGGACAGGGGGCAAAATACAATGAGCAGTTCTTC.

The rearrangement links TRBV14 to TRBJ2-7; 8 bases fit TRBD1. Trimming at V came to 3 bases and at J to 6 bases, leaving 10 bases not matched to a gene. Germline V gene data show CDR1 as SGHDN and CDR2 as FVKESK. This CDR3 comprises 15 residues. CDR3 amino acids: CASSQYRGALVEQYF. CDR3 DNA: TGTGCCAGCAGCCAGTACAGGGGGGCCCTCGTCGAGCAGTACTTC.

The V gene is TRBV12-3 or TRBV12-4, the J gene TRBJ2-7, with a weak D call TRBD1 (5 bases). The CDR3 sequence is 13 residues long. Trimming took 5 bases from V and 2 from J, leaving 10 bases between them. CDR3: CASSRGGPYEQYV. The DNA for the CDR3 is TGTGCCAGCAGTAGGGGCGGTCCCTACGAGCAGTACGTC.

The CDR3 bases are TGTGCCAGCAGACCTGGGACAGGGGAGGGAAACACCATATATTTT. It encodes CASRPGTGEGNTIYF. The chain has TRBV27 and TRBJ1-3, with TRBD1 matching over 10 bases. CDR1 is MNHEY and CDR2 is SMNVEV in the germline V gene (reference sequence). Losses at the gene ends were 6 bases for V and 4 bases for J; bases not matched to a gene: 6. This CDR3 spans 15 amino acids.

Notes on this clone: Other nucleotide sequences from this sample produce the same CDR3. The chain uses TRBV28 and TRBJ1-5; D is undetermined. The V gene lost 6 bases and the J gene lost 0 bases, with 3 bases spanning the gap. This CDR3 is 12 amino acids long. Germline V gene sequence: CDR1 MDHEN, CDR2 SYDVKM. CDR3 DNA: TGTGCCAGCAGGGCTAGCAATCAGCCCCAGCATTTT. Translating gives CASRASNQPQHF.